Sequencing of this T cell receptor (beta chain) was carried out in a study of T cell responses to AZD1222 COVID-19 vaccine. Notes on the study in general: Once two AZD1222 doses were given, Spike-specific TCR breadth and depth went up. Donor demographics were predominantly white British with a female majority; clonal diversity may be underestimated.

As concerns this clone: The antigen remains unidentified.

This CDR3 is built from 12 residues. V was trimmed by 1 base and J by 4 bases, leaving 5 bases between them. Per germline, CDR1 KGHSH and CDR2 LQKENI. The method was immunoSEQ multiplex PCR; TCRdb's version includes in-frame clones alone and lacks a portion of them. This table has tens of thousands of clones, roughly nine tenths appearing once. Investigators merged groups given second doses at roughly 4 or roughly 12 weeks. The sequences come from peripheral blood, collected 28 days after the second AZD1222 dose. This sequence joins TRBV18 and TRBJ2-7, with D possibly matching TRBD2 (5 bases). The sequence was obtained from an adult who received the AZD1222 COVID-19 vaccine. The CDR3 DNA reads TGTGCCAGCTCACCACGAGGGTACGAGCAGTACTTC. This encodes CASSPRGYEQYF.